Listed here are 10 T cell receptor beta chains from one sample, sequenced in a study of OX40 agonist ivuxolimab in advanced cancers. Using immunoSEQ multiplex PCR, the repertoire was profiled, and TCRdb retains in-frame clones only, with some absent. The table has about 33,000 clones, around 83% seen once. Sequences were derived from CD4+ or CD8+ T cells sorted from blood, sampled in a trial of the OX40 agonist ivuxolimab. These receptors all stem from an adult with an advanced solid tumor such as melanoma, head and neck, liver or kidney cancer.

The chain recombines TRBV11-1 with TRBJ2-3, with 9 positions matching TRBD1. Germline V gives CDR1 SGHAT, CDR2 FQDESV (reference sequence). The CDR3 extends over 15 amino acids. With 3 bases clipped from V and 5 bases from J, the junction kept 6 bases outside the gene matches. For the CDR3, the DNA is TGTGCCAGCAGCTTCACCGGGACAGGGTTAGATACGCAGTATTTT. It encodes CASSFTGTGLDTQYF.

The DNA of the CDR3 is TGTGCCAGCAGCACTAGCGGGGGGAGATATGAGCAGTTCTTC. Protein: CASSTSGGRYEQFF. The chain uses TRBV27 and TRBJ2-1; TRBD2 agrees at 12 bases. With 6 bases clipped from V and 8 bases from J, the junction kept 5 bases outside the gene matches. The CDR3 contains 14 residues. CDR1 MNHEY and CDR2 SMNVEV come from the germline V gene (reference sequence).

The chain joins TRBV15 to TRBJ2-7; possibly TRBD1 for D (6 bases). The CDR3 runs to 15 residues. The ends were cut back, 0 bases at V and 1 base at J, with 10 bases in the middle. The germline CDR1 and CDR2 sequences are LNHNV and YYDKDF (reference sequence). For the CDR3, the DNA is TGTGCCACCAGCAGAGAACAGGGACCGTCCTACGAGCAGTACTTC. Protein sequence: CATSREQGPSYEQYF.

This chain uses TRBV30 with TRBJ1-2; tentative D call: TRBD1 (6 bases). CDR3 length equals 14 residues. CDR1 and CDR2 from the germline V gene are GTSNPN and SVGIG (reference sequence). The germline V and J ends were trimmed by 5 bases and 4 bases, with 17 bases remaining between them. CDR3 sequence: CAWDTGGGVYGYTF. DNA of the CDR3: TGTGCCTGGGATACCGGAGGGGGAGTCTATGGCTACACCTTC. Together with reference TRBV30 and TRBJ1-2, the CDR3 gives the full variable domain: SQTIHQWPATLVQPVGSPLSLECTVEGTSNPNLYWYRQAAGRGLQLLFYSVGIGQISSEVPQNLSASRPQDRQFILSSKKLLLSDSGFYLCAWDTGGGVYGYTFGSGTRLTVV.

The CDR3 sequence is CASSYAYEQYF. The CDR3 region has the DNA TGTGCCAGCAGTTACGCCTACGAGCAGTACTTC. This sequence joins TRBV6-9 and TRBJ2-7; no firm D call. The V and J ends lost 3 bases and 2 bases respectively, with 2 bases between them. The CDR3 is 11 amino acids. Per germline, CDR1 MNHGY and CDR2 SVAAGI.

This sequence joins TRBV9 and TRBJ2-3; D is ambiguous. Germline-derived CDR1 and CDR2 are SGDLS and YYNGEE. V was cut by 0 bases and J by 0 bases, with 8 bases left in between. The CDR3 length is 15 residues. CDR3 bases: TGTGCCAGCAGCGTAGGAGTGACGAGCACAGATACGCAGTATTTT. It is translated as CASSVGVTSTDTQYF.

The chain uses TRBV5-8 and TRBJ2-3; no clear D gene. CDR1 SGHTS and CDR2 YDEGEE come from the germline V gene. V was cut by 0 bases and J by 7 bases, with 18 bases left in between. The CDR3 is 16 amino acids. The CDR3 region has the DNA TGTGCCAGCAGCTTGGTACTATCCAATCTGGTATATACGCAGTATTTT. Its protein product is CASSLVLSNLVYTQYF.

This clone was detected only once. This rearrangement joins TRBV27 to TRBJ1-6; D not certain. This CDR3 contains 16 residues. The V gene's germline CDR1 is MNHEY and CDR2 SMNVEV (reference sequence). Trimming took 6 bases from V and 5 from J, leaving 17 bases between them. CDR3 coding DNA: TGTGCCAGCAGACAAATACTCACGGAGAATAATTCACCCCTCCACTTT. This encodes CASRQILTENNSPLHF.

This chain joins TRBV7-2 and TRBJ1-3; D gene unclear. CDR1 and CDR2 (germline): SGHTA, FQGNSA. The CDR3 spans 14 residues. V was trimmed by 3 bases and J by 0 bases, leaving 6 bases between them. The CDR3 loop is CASSFDPSGNTIYF. In nucleotides, the CDR3 is TGTGCCAGCAGCTTTGACCCCTCTGGAAACACCATATATTTT.

The V gene is TRBV10-3, the J gene TRBJ2-7; D is ambiguous. The CDR3 contains 13 residues. Between the trimmed V and J ends, which lost 3 bases and 1 base, there was a span of 7 bases. CDR1 is ENHRY, CDR2 SYGVKD, per germline. The CDR3 region has the DNA TGTGCCATCAGTGATTACCCGTCCTACGAGCAGTACTTC. Translation: CAISDYPSYEQYF.